This TCR beta chain derives from a study of blood T cells in healthy people across ages (dated by TCRdb to between 2015 and 2017). For context, the study as a whole: In model experiments, template switching captured roughly one uniquely barcoded TCR beta cDNA molecule for every two T cells. The study analyzed two additional independent replicas of 1 million unique cDNA reads from the same blood draw for two donors, one aged 18 to 30 and one aged 80 or older. Donors of different ages were randomly distributed across sequencing lanes to avoid experimental bias. Four age groups were formed from the donors: young (average 16 years), middle-aged (approximately 40), aged (62) and long-lived (approximately 80). To track age-related changes in TCR beta repertoire diversity, the study relied on deep sequencing normalized with unique cDNA molecular identifiers.

What the study reported, not specific to this receptor: The CMV infection status of donors was not known, potentially confounding age-related changes in expanded clonotypes. A strong correlation was found between observed TCR beta diversity and the percentage of naive T cells measured by flow cytometry. Because profiling used bulk unsorted PBMCs, naive and antigen-experienced compartments could not be compared conclusively. Compared with the aged group, the long-lived group had more naive CD4+ T cells, fewer expanded clones and increased TCR diversity, a pattern suggesting age selection. Estimates of total diversity based on one million sequenced T cells were considered lower bounds and underestimates. As age increased, observed TCR beta diversity per million T cells dropped in a roughly linear way, and a significant reduction was already evident by age 40.

With respect to this clonotype: Its antigen is unknown. Base qualities are not at hand, and no much larger clone is one base apart.

Preparation of the library involved 5' RACE. The sequencer listed for this sample is Illumina HiSeq 2500. A second PCR of roughly 7 to 12 cycles was run with a J-beta primer mix and a sample-barcoded 5' primer. A unique molecular identifier was introduced onto each TCR beta cDNA molecule by a template-switch 5' adaptor carrying 12 random nucleotides. Each sample yielded at least 3 million CDR3-containing paired-end reads. First-strand cDNA synthesis was performed from all RNA using the Mint cDNA synthesis kit, with priming by a TRBC-specific oligonucleotide. Following uracil-DNA glycosylase treatment, all cDNA underwent a first 18-cycle PCR with the universal primers M1SS and BC2_uni_R. The paper's data handling went like this. Each sample was normalized by randomly selecting 1 million high-quality reads, each carrying a distinct molecular identifier. Reads sharing molecular identifiers were discarded rather than binned into consensus sequences. CDR3 identification, clonotype clustering and error correction used MiTCR with a Q25 quality threshold and the strictest error-elimination algorithm. Lower-bound total TCR beta diversity was estimated with a nonparametric unseen species model using Euler transformation. The public reads were run again by TCRdb, first through fastp at Q25 and then through MiXCR, and only productive beta chains were kept. Each CDR3 protein appears once, grouped with its most common genes and DNA. The V and J calls here are based on TCRdb, not the publication. The sample table contains about 1.4 million distinct CDR3 sequences; only one count was recorded for 45% to 70% of them. The ten largest clonotypes hold about 6.7% of the sample.

Donors were roughly 40 systemically healthy Caucasian individuals from Russia aged roughly 6 to 100 years. Each donor gave around 9.5 milliliters of peripheral blood, collected into EDTA-treated Vacutainer tubes. PBMCs were isolated by Ficoll-Paque density-gradient centrifugation, with at least 7 million obtained per sample. Trizol reagent was used to extract total RNA from the PBMCs, yielding at least 6 micrograms per sample. For every donor, flow cytometry on a PBMC aliquot measured the percentage of naive CD45RAhigh/CD27high T cells. The sequence was obtained from a man younger than 35 in good health. Specimen: blood.

The bases read TGTGCCACCACATTCGACAGGGGGCTGAATCAGCCCCAGCATTTT. Its product reads: CATTFDRGLNQPQHF. The chain uses TRBV15 and TRBJ1-5; 10 bases in between match TRBD1. The CDR3 starts with the cysteine, ends with the phenylalanine, and has 15 residues. The retained sequence is limited to the CDR3, 45 bases, with the frame set at the first base. CDR1 LNHNV and CDR2 YYDKDF are derived from the germline V gene (reference sequence). Compared with germline, V lacks 7 bases and J lacks 4 bases; bases without a gene match: 7.